The clone carrying this T cell receptor (beta chain) came up many times. Its antigen is not identified. These data come from a study of regulatory T cells in long-lasting Graves disease. Study at large: Prior antithyroid drug treatment in newly diagnosed Graves' patients lasted under 3 months.

Study-level findings and limits: The study found persistent patients shared more public clonotypes (approximately 2,700) than new patients (about 880).

Time point given: newly diagnosed GD, antithyroid drugs for less than 3 months. PBMC RNA served as the TCR library source. Building the TCR beta libraries relied on iRepertoire HTBI primers, and CDR3 regions underwent Arm-PCR. TCRdb analysed the multiplex PCR reads with MiXCR anew, one entry per CDR3 protein. Counted here are 200,000 to 250,000 distinct CDR3 sequences, approximately 18% occurring once; the ten biggest clones make up roughly 12%. Germline V gene lookup returns CDR1 MDHEN and CDR2 SYDVKM. The CDR3 covers 17 residues. Trimming stripped 2 bases from V and 2 bases from J, with 18 bases between. The same sample was also used in a study of T cells in Graves' hyperthyroidism and ophthalmopathy. Per that study: The blood repertoire included most of the expanded thyroid clonotypes above 0.001.

Here the sequenced sample was peripheral blood mononuclear cells (PBMCs), taken at new diagnosis, from a patient treated with antithyroid drugs. This sequence was found in a woman in her thirties with Graves disease. V is TRBV28 and J is TRBJ2-5, with a weak D call TRBD2 (7 bases). This CDR3 reads CASSLPPWGGTQETQYF. CDR3 coding DNA: TGTGCCAGCAGTTTACCTCCCTGGGGGGGGACACAAGAGACCCAGTACTTC. Complete variable domain (other parts from reference TRBV28 and TRBJ2-5): DVKVTQSSRYLVKRTGEKVFLECVQDMDHENMFWYRQDPGLGLRLIYFSYDVKMKEKGDIPEGYSVSREKKERFSLILESASTNQTSMYLCASSLPPWGGTQETQYFGPGTRLLVL.